This TCR beta chain was observed in a study of PD-L1 blockade in urothelial cancer. Turning to the study itself: Patients' histories included 0 to 3 prior chemotherapy regimens.

Time point defined: pretreatment peripheral blood. Clones were read by immunoSEQ multiplex PCR, and TCRdb kept only the in-frame ones, dropping some. The table includes about 45,000 clones, around nine tenths detected once. CDR1 is SGHRS, CDR2 YFSETQ, per germline. The J segment lost 5 bases and the V segment lost 4 bases, leaving 7 bases of the junction unmatched. This CDR3 spans 15 amino acids. The starting material was PBMCs, obtained around atezolizumab (anti-PD-L1) treatment. This sequence joins TRBV5-1 and TRBJ1-4, with TRBD1 matching over 8 bases. This receptor was obtained from a donor at least 40 years old with urothelial cancer. The CDR3 loop reads CASSPQDRANEKLFF. CDR3 DNA: TGCGCCAGCAGCCCCCAGGACAGGGCGAATGAAAAACTGTTTTTT.